This T cell receptor (beta chain) was captured in a study of CD8 T cells in ankylosing spondylitis. Whole-study findings and limits: The authors reported significant enrichment of disease-linked clones in matched ankylosing spondylitis synovial fluid. Blood from ankylosing spondylitis patients appeared to carry a characteristic roughly 8-variant TCR beta motif. Certain motif variants had earlier appeared in reactive arthritis synovial fluid and blood.

Germline-derived CDR1 and CDR2 are SGHRS and YFSETQ. CDR3 length: 14 residues. V lost 0 bases and J lost 2, with 8 bases in between. This clonotype was seen at least ten times. The antigen is undetermined. In making TCR beta libraries, quantitative 5'-RACE with molecular barcodes was used. In TCRdb, the 5' RACE reads were re-called with MiXCR into one record per CDR3 protein. The sample consists of about 300,000 distinct CDR3 sequences, about 9.9% of them appearing once. This TCR was sampled from a female donor with ankylosing spondylitis or in good health (not recorded which). The specimen was blood, either unsorted or a sorted T cell fraction (not recorded which). The chain carries TRBV5-1 and TRBJ2-5; D gene unclear. The CDR3 is CASSLVSEQETQYF. DNA for the CDR3: TGCGCCAGCAGCTTGGTTTCAGAGCAAGAGACCCAGTACTTC. Drawing the rest from reference TRBV5-1 and TRBJ2-5, the complete variable domain is KAGVTQTPRYLIKTRGQQVTLSCSPISGHRSVSWYQQTPGQGLQFLFEYFSETQRNKGNFPGRFSGRQFSNSRSEMNVSTLELGDSALYLCASSLVSEQETQYFGPGTRLLVL.